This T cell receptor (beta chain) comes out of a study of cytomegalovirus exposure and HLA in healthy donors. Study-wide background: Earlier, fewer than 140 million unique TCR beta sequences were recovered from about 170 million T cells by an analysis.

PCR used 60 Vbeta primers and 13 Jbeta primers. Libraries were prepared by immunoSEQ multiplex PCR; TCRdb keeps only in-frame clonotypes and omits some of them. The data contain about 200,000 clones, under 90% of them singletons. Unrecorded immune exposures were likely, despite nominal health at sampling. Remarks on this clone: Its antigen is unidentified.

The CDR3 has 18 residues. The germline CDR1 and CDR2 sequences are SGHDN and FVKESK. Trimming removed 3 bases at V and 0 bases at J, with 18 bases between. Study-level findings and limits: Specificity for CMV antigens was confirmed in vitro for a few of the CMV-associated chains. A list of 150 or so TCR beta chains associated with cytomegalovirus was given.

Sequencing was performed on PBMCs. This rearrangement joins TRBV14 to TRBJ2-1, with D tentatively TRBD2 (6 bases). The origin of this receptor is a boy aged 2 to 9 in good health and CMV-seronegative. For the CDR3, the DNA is TGTGCCAGCAGCCACCTTGAGGGACGGGGGAGCTCCTACAATGAGCAGTTCTTC. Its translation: CASSHLEGRGSSYNEQFF.